Listed below are T cell receptor beta chains from one sample, sequenced in a study of blood T cells in healthy people across ages. TCRdb redid the calling of the 5' RACE reads with MiXCR, one entry per CDR3 protein. This sample has hundreds of thousands of distinct CDR3 sequences, with 56% found just once. The sequenced material came from blood. The receptors derive from a man in his forties or fifties in good health. Each CDR3 is given with its conserved first and last residue. D genes are given only for firm matches. Clone size is not always given. Where it is, it says once, few, many or a class for expanded clones.

j_gene	d_gene	abundance	v_gene	CDR3aa	CDR3nt
TRBJ2-6	NA	NA	TRBV7-9	CASSFNEQGDSGANVLTF	TGTGCCAGCAGCTTCAATGAACAGGGCGACTCTGGGGCCAACGTCCTGACTTTC
TRBJ1-2	NA	NA	TRBV6-4	CASSDAYRGYGYTF	TGTGCCAGCAGTGACGCCTACAGAGGCTATGGCTACACCTTC
TRBJ2-7	NA	many	TRBV9	CASSVGQTYEQYF	TGTGCCAGCAGCGTAGGGCAGACCTACGAGCAGTACTTC
TRBJ1-1	NA	NA	TRBV4-2	CASSQETTEAFF	TGTGCCAGCAGCCAAGAAACCACTGAAGCTTTCTTT
TRBJ2-3	NA	once	TRBV27	CASSLDPGGDTQYF	TGTGCCAGCAGTCTCGATCCTGGCGGAGATACGCAGTATTTT
TRBJ2-3	NA	few	TRBV6-2/TRBV6-3	CASNWGDHSTDTQYF	TGTGCCAGCAATTGGGGGGACCATAGCACAGATACGCAGTATTTT
TRBJ1-2	NA	NA	TRBV20-1	CSATRTDSNYGYTF	TGCAGTGCTACCAGGACAGACTCAAACTATGGCTACACCTTC
TRBJ2-7	NA	few	TRBV7-2	CASSLARGTTKGYEQYF	TGTGCCAGCAGCTTAGCTAGGGGGACGACTAAGGGATACGAGCAGTACTTC
TRBJ1-2	NA	few	TRBV6-5	CASSPSVNYGYTF	TGTGCCAGCAGTCCTTCCGTTAACTATGGCTACACCTTC
TRBJ1-1	NA	NA	TRBV6-5	CASRNRVGNTEAFF	TGTGCCAGCAGGAACAGGGTAGGGAACACTGAAGCTTTCTTT
TRBJ2-7	NA	NA	TRBV5-6	CASSLAGGATYEQYF	TGTGCCAGCAGCTTGGCCGGGGGTGCCACCTACGAGCAGTACTTC
TRBJ2-1	TRBD1	few	TRBV7-9	CASSFMGTGSFEQFF	TGTGCCAGCAGCTTCATGGGGACAGGGTCTTTTGAGCAGTTCTTC
TRBJ2-1	NA	NA	TRBV20-1	CSARGQGRYNEQFF	TGCAGTGCTAGAGGCCAGGGTCGGTACAATGAGCAGTTCTTC
TRBJ1-2	NA	few	TRBV9	CASSQRRDGYTF	TGTGCCAGCAGCCAGAGGAGGGACGGCTACACCTTC
TRBJ1-2	NA	NA	TRBV15	CATSRDLSVAGAYTF	TGTGCCACCAGCAGAGATCTCTCGGTCGCAGGTGCCTACACCTTC
TRBJ1-2	TRBD1	NA	TRBV6-1	CASRTPGQGTHGTYGYTF	TGTGCCAGCAGAACACCGGGACAGGGGACTCATGGGACCTATGGCTACACCTTC
TRBJ2-1	TRBD2	few	TRBV6-5	CASSYDKPGLAGGNNEQFF	TGTGCCAGCAGTTACGATAAACCGGGACTAGCGGGGGGGAACAATGAGCAGTTCTTC
TRBJ2-3	TRBD2	NA	TRBV5-6	CASSSWTSGPTDTQYF	TGTGCCAGCAGCTCATGGACTAGCGGGCCCACAGATACGCAGTATTTT
TRBJ2-1	TRBD2	NA	TRBV6-5	CASSYDLSGRGLVF	TGTGCCAGCAGTTATGATCTTAGCGGGAGGGGCCTAGTCTTC
TRBJ1-5	NA	NA	TRBV25-1	CASSEYGEYQPQHF	TGTGCCAGCAGTGAATATGGTGAATATCAGCCCCAGCATTTT
TRBJ2-5	NA	NA	TRBV20-1	CSARDQGPETQYF	TGCAGTGCTAGAGATCAGGGCCCAGAGACCCAGTACTTC
TRBJ1-5	NA	NA	TRBV6-1	CASSPRFGDQPQHF	TGTGCCAGCAGTCCCCGGTTTGGCGATCAGCCCCAGCATTTT
TRBJ1-5	NA	few	TRBV21-1	CASSKGRGHNQPQHF	TGTGCCAGCAGCAAAGGGAGGGGCCACAATCAGCCCCAGCATTTT
TRBJ2-7	NA	few	TRBV6-2/TRBV6-3	CASSYFGRDYEQYF	TGTGCCAGCAGTTACTTCGGTCGGGACTACGAGCAGTACTTC
TRBJ2-5	NA	NA	TRBV7-7	CASSLRAEGETQYF	TGTGCTAGCAGCCTCCGGGCCGAAGGGGAGACCCAGTACTTC
TRBJ2-1	TRBD2	NA	TRBV6-4	CASSALAGMDEQFF	TGTGCCAGCAGTGCACTAGCGGGAATGGATGAGCAGTTCTTC
TRBJ2-1	TRBD2	NA	TRBV15	CATVASGQSRDNEQFF	TGTGCCACCGTCGCTAGCGGGCAATCGAGGGACAATGAGCAGTTCTTC
TRBJ1-2	TRBD1	NA	TRBV7-2	CASSMDRVDYGYTF	TGTGCCAGCAGCATGGACAGGGTTGACTATGGCTACACCTTC
TRBJ1-1	NA	NA	TRBV3-1	CASSQDRDREAFF	TGTGCCAGCAGCCAAGATCGTGACAGAGAAGCTTTCTTT
TRBJ2-7	TRBD1	NA	TRBV5-1	CASRNRQGSYEQYF	TGCGCCAGCAGAAATCGACAGGGCTCCTACGAGCAGTACTTC
TRBJ1-1	TRBD1	few	TRBV6-6	CASSLGDRGVNTEAFF	TGTGCCAGCAGTTTAGGCGACAGGGGGGTGAACACTGAAGCTTTCTTT
TRBJ2-4	NA	NA	TRBV12-3/TRBV12-4	CASSYHGTGSRTKNIQYF	TGTGCCAGCAGTTACCACGGTACAGGGAGTAGGACCAAAAACATTCAGTACTTC
TRBJ1-2	NA	NA	TRBV29-1	CSVEGGNRLEGYTF	TGCAGCGTTGAAGGGGGGAATCGCCTGGAAGGCTACACCTTC
TRBJ1-2	NA	NA	TRBV11-2	CASSLATMDYGYTF	TGTGCCAGCAGCCTAGCGACCATGGACTATGGCTACACCTTC
TRBJ2-7	TRBD1	NA	TRBV11-1	CASSFRGGPYEQYF	TGTGCCAGCAGCTTCAGAGGGGGCCCCTACGAGCAGTACTTC